Presented here are 16 T cell receptor beta chains from one specimen sequenced in a study of T cells in women clearing cervical HPV infection. Method: immunoSEQ multiplex PCR; TCRdb's copy keeps in-frame clones and lacks some. The sample includes around 30,000 clones. Sequenced input: blood buffy coat. The receptors were sampled from a woman between 18 and 70 years old with a cervical HPV16 infection that either progressed to CIN3+ or cleared (not recorded which).

This CDR3 is CASSLRSDRSEQYF. CDR3 bases read: TGTGCCAGCAGTTTACGATCCGACAGGAGCGAG. V gene TRBV27 combines with J gene TRBJ2-7; D may be TRBD1 (6 bases). The CDR3 extends 3 residues past the end of the read, so its final part is completed from the germline J gene. Germline CDR1 and CDR2: MNHEY and SMNVEV (reference sequence). The V end lost 2 bases, the J end lost 6 bases, and 14 bases lay between the germline ends. This CDR3 contains 14 residues.

A word on this clone: The read comes to an end 3 residues before the CDR3 does, leaving the germline J gene to fill in the end. The V call is TRBV30, the J call TRBJ1-4; the D gene is possibly TRBD1 (5 bases). Germline lookup yields CDR1 GTSNPN and CDR2 SVGIG (reference sequence). The CDR3 contains 16 residues. The CDR3 sequence: CAWGSGQTSGANVLFF. Incomplete CDR3 DNA: TGTGCCTGGGGCAGTGGCCAAACATCTGGGGCCAACGTA. The variable domain in full, completed from reference TRBV30 and TRBJ1-4, reads SQTIHQWPATLVQPVGSPLSLECTVEGTSNPNLYWYRQAAGRGLQLLFYSVGIGQISSEVPQNLSASRPQDRQFILSSKKLLLSDSGFYLCAWGSGQTSGANVLFFGSGTQLSVL.

Points on this clone: The read terminates 3 residues ahead of where the CDR3 ends, so the germline J gene completes it. The genes are TRBV19 and TRBJ2-7; 7 positions agree with TRBD2. The CDR3 sequence is 17 residues long. Germline V lookup: CDR1 LNHDA, CDR2 SQIVND (reference sequence). The V and J ends lost 5 bases and 3 bases, in that order; junction bases with no gene match: 16. The CDR3: CASSPLGGKPQGYEQYF. The sequenced CDR3 bases are TGTGCCAGTAGTCCTTTGGGGGGGAAGCCCCAGGGCTACGAG. The full variable domain, its missing parts supplied by reference TRBV19 and TRBJ2-7, is DGGITQSPKYLFRKEGQNVTLSCEQNLNHDAMYWYRQDPGQGLRLIYYSQIVNDFQKGDIAEGYSVSREKKESFPLTVTSAQKNPTAFYLCASSPLGGKPQGYEQYFGPGTRLTVT.

A note on this clone: The sequenced fragment ends 3 residues before the CDR3 boundary, so the rest is inferred from the germline J gene. The chain links TRBV7-9 to TRBJ1-6, with D tentatively TRBD1 (6 bases). The CDR3 has 14 amino acids. Germline CDR1 SEHNR, CDR2 FQNEAQ (reference sequence). Trimming shortened V by 4 bases and J by 7 bases, and 11 bases separated the two germline ends. CDR3 region: CASSYGTTNSPLHF. The CDR3 DNA, read in part, is TGTGCCAGCAGCTACGGGACAACGAATTCACCC.

Remarks on this clone: The read ends 3 residues early relative to the CDR3; the germline J gene fills the gap. The same CDR3 is also encoded by other DNA sequences in this sample. V is TRBV19 and J is TRBJ1-3; D is possibly TRBD1 (5 bases). The CDR3 sequence is 16 residues long. The germline V and J ends were trimmed by 7 bases and 0 bases, with 16 bases remaining between them. Looked up from germline, CDR1 is LNHDA and CDR2 is SQIVND (reference sequence). CDR3 sequence reads: CASTPGRGVSGNTIYF. CDR3 bases read: TGTGCCAGTACCCCTGGGAGAGGGGTCTCTGGAAACACC.

As concerns this clone: The CDR3 goes on 3 residues after the read ends, and that part is filled in from the germline J gene. This chain joins TRBV7-9 and TRBJ1-2; D not certain. Germline-derived CDR1 and CDR2 are SEHNR and FQNEAQ (reference sequence). The CDR3 extends over 12 amino acids. The CDR3 sequence is CASSFSNYDYTF. CDR3 bases read: TGTGCCAGCAGCTTTAGTAACTACGAC.

A remark on this clone: Read sequence stops 3 residues before the CDR3 end, and the germline J gene provides the missing end. The chain is built from TRBV11-2 and TRBJ1-1, with D hard to call. Germline CDR1 and CDR2: SGHAT and FQNNGV. The CDR3 totals 14 residues. Trimming shortened V by 1 base and J by 0 bases, and 6 bases separated the two germline ends. The sequenced part of the CDR3 DNA is TGTGCCAGCAGCTTAGCACATATGAACACTGAA. The encoded protein is CASSLAHMNTE. The whole CDR3 region reads CASSLAHMNTEAFF.

Details on this clone: The sequence runs out 3 residues before the end of the CDR3; the remainder is reconstructed from the germline J gene. V and J are TRBV19 and TRBJ2-2; tentatively, D is TRBD1 (5 bases). The V end lost 5 bases, the J end lost 3 bases, and 16 bases lay between the germline ends. The CDR3 spans 16 residues. CDR1 is LNHDA and CDR2 is SQIVND in the germline V gene (reference sequence). The CDR3 bases that were read are TGTGCCAGTAGTTCCCCCTCGACAGTCGACACCGGGGAG. Translating gives CASSSPSTVDTGE. The complete CDR3 sequence is CASSSPSTVDTGELFF.

A note on this clone: The read terminates 3 residues before the CDR3 end, so the remaining end is supplied by the germline J gene. V usage is TRBV6-2 or TRBV6-3 and J usage is TRBJ2-5; no firm D call. This CDR3 has 15 residues. The germline V and J ends were trimmed by 6 bases and 5 bases, with 19 bases remaining between them. The germline V gene encodes CDR1 MNHEY and CDR2 SVGEGT. The covered CDR3 bases are TGTGCCAGCAGGGCTGCGGCCTTTGTCGCGGAGACC. Amino acid sequence: CASRAAAFVAET. The CDR3 in full is CASRAAAFVAETQYF.

As for this clone: The read finishes 3 residues shy of the CDR3 end, and the germline J gene is used to complete it. This rearrangement joins TRBV11-2 to TRBJ2-7; 11 bases are a match to TRBD2. This CDR3 has 15 amino acids. Trimming cost V 0 bases and J 3 bases; bases outside gene matches: 1. The germline V gene has CDR1 SGHAT and CDR2 FQNNGV. CDR3 DNA, as far as it was read: TGTGCCAGCAGCTTAGAACTAGCGGGGGTCTACGAG. Its translation is CASSLELAGVYE. The CDR3 in full is CASSLELAGVYEQYF.

About this clone: Coverage ceases 3 residues before the CDR3 finishes, and the germline J gene fills in the end. This sequence joins TRBV10-1 and TRBJ2-1; 8 nucleotides agree with TRBD2. J gave up 4 bases and V 6 bases, and 11 bases lay outside the gene matches. The germline gives CDR1 WNHNN, CDR2 SYGVQD (reference sequence). The CDR3 is 16 amino acids. CDR3 in amino acids: CASSQITRGGYNEQFF. The CDR3 bases that were read are TGCGCCAGCAGCCAAATAACCCGGGGGGGTTACAATGAG.

Concerning this clone: The read finishes 3 residues shy of the CDR3 end, and the germline J gene is used to complete it. The V and J genes are TRBV29-1 and TRBJ1-5; maybe TRBD1 (5 bases). V was trimmed by 7 bases and J by 4 bases, leaving 17 bases between them. CDR1 and CDR2 from the germline V gene are SQVTM and ANQGSEA. The CDR3 length is 14 residues. CDR3 protein: CSAQQEGYNQPQHF. The part of the CDR3 DNA that was read is TGCAGCGCGCAACAGGAGGGGTATAATCAGCCC.

For this clone: The read terminates 3 residues ahead of where the CDR3 ends, so the germline J gene completes it. The chain is built from TRBV19 and TRBJ1-4; 10 nucleotides align to TRBD1. Germline CDR1 and CDR2: LNHDA and SQIVND (reference sequence). J gave up 7 bases and V 4 bases, and 6 bases lay outside the gene matches. The length of the CDR3 is 15 residues. Here the CDR3 reads CASSTAGTGAEKLFF. The sequenced CDR3 bases are TGTGCCAGTAGTACAGCCGGGACAGGGGCTGAAAAA.

On this clone itself: The DNA ends 3 residues before the CDR3 does, and the rest of the CDR3 is filled in from the germline J gene. The chain is built from TRBV5-5 and TRBJ2-3; D call uncertain. CDR3 length: 13 amino acids. The germline gives CDR1 SGHKS, CDR2 YYEKEE (reference sequence). Deletions cut 0 bases from V and 6 bases from J, with 8 bases between. The chain's CDR3 is CASSLGSRDTQYF. The part of the CDR3 DNA that was read is TGTGCCAGCAGCTTGGGATCTAGGGATACG.

CDR3 bases read: TGTGCCATCAGTGATCGGGGGGTGGAAGGCACCTACGAG. Translating it yields CAISDRGVEGTYE. The complete CDR3 reads CAISDRGVEGTYEQYF. The chain joins TRBV10-3 to TRBJ2-7, with 7 bases lining up with TRBD2. The read stops 3 residues short of the end of the CDR3; the missing end is completed from the germline J gene. This CDR3 comprises 16 residues. Germline trimming cut 3 bases from V and 2 bases from J; bases unmatched to any gene: 10. Germline V gene sequence: CDR1 ENHRY, CDR2 SYGVKD.

Concerning this clone: The CDR3 end falls 3 residues outside the read, so it is completed with the germline J gene. The chain recombines TRBV7-2 with TRBJ1-3; D is possibly TRBD1 (5 bases). CDR3 length equals 14 residues. Trimming took off 2 bases at V and 4 bases at J, with 9 bases between the two ends. Looked up from germline, CDR1 is SGHTA and CDR2 is FQGNSA. The sequenced CDR3 bases are TGTGCCAGCAGCTTACAGGGAGGAGGAAACACC. Amino acids: CASSLQGGGNT. From start to end, the CDR3 is CASSLQGGGNTIYF.